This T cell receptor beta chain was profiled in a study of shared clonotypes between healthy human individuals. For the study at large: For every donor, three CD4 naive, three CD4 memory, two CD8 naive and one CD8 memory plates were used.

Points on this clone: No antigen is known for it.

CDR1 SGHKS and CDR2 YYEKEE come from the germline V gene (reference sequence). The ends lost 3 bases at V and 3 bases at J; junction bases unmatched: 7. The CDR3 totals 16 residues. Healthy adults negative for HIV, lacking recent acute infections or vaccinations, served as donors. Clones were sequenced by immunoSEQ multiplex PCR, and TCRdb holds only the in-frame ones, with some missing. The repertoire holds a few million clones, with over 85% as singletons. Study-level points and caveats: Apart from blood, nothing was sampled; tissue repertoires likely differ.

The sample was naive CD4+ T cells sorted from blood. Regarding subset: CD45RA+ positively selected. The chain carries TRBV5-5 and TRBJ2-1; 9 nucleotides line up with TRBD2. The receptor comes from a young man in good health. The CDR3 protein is CASSSTGTSSYNEQFF. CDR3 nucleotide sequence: TGTGCCAGCAGCTCCACCGGGACTAGCAGCTACAATGAGCAGTTCTTC.